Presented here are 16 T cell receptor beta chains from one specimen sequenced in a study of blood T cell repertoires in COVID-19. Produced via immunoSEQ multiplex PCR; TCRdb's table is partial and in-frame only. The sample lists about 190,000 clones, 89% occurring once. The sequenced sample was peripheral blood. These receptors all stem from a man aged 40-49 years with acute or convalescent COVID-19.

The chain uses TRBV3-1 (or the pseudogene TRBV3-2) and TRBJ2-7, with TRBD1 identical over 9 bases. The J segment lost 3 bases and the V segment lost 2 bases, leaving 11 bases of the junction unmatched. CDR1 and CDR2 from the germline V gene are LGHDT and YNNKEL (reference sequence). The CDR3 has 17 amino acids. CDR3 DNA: TGTGCCAGCAGCCAACGGTTGGGGACAGGGATTAGCTACGAGCAGTACTTC. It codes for CASSQRLGTGISYEQYF.

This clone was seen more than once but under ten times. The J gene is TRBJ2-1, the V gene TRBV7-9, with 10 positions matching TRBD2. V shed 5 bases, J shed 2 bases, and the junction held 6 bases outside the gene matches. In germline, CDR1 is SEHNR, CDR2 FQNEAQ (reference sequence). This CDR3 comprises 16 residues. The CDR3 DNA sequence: TGTGCCAGCAGCCTCTCGAGCGGGGGGGCCTACAATGAGCAGTTCTTC. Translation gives CASSLSSGGAYNEQFF.

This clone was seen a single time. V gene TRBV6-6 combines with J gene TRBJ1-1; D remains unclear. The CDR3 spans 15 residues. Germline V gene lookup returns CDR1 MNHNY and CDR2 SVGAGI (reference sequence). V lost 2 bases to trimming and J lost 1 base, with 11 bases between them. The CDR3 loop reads CASSYAGRENTEAFF. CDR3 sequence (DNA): TGTGCCAGCAGTTACGCCGGGAGGGAGAACACTGAAGCTTTCTTT.

DNA of the CDR3: TGTGCCAGCAGTGCACAGGCAGGCTACACCTTC. It specifies CASSAQAGYTF. This chain uses TRBV28 with TRBJ1-2; a possible D gene is TRBD1 (5 bases). Germline assignment: CDR1 MDHEN and CDR2 SYDVKM. The CDR3 covers 11 residues. Trimming removed 5 bases at V and 8 bases at J, with 9 bases between.

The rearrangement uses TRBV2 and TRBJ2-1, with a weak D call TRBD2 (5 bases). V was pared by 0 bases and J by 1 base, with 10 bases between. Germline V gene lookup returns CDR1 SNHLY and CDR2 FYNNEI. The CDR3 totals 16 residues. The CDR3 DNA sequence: TGTGCCAGCAGTGAAGCTTCGCCGGGGTCCTACAATGAGCAGTTCTTC. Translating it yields CASSEASPGSYNEQFF.

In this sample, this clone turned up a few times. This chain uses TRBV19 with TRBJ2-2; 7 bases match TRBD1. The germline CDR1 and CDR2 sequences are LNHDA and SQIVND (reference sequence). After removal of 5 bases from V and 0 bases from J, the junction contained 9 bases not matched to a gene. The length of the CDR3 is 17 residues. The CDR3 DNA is TGTGCCAGTAGTCCCAAGGGGCAGGGGGCGAACACCGGGGAGCTGTTTTTT. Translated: CASSPKGQGANTGELFF.

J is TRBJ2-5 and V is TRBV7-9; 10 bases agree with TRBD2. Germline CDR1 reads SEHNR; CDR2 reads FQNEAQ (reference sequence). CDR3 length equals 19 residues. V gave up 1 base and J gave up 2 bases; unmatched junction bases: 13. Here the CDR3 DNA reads TGTGCCAGCAGCTTAGAGGCCGTTAGCGGGGGGCTTATACAAGAGACCCAGTACTTC. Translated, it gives CASSLEAVSGGLIQETQYF.

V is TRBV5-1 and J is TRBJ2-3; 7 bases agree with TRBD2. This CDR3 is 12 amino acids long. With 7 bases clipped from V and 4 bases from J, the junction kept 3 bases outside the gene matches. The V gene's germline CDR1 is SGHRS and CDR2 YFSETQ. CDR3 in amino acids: CASSAGADTQYF. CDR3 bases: TGCGCCAGCTCCGCGGGGGCAGATACGCAGTATTTT.

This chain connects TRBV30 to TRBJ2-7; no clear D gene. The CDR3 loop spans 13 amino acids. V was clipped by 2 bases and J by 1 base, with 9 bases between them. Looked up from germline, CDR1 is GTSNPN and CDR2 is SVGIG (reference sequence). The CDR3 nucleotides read TGTGCCTGGAGTCTCTCAGTGTCCTACGAGCAGTACTTC. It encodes CAWSLSVSYEQYF. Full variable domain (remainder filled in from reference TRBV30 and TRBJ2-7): SQTIHQWPATLVQPVGSPLSLECTVEGTSNPNLYWYRQAAGRGLQLLFYSVGIGQISSEVPQNLSASRPQDRQFILSSKKLLLSDSGFYLCAWSLSVSYEQYFGPGTRLTVT.

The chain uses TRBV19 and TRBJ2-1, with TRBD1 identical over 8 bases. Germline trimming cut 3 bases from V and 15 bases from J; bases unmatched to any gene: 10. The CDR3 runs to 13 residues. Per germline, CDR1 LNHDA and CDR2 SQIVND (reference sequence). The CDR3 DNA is TGTGCCAGTAGTATCCCCAGGGGGCCTGATCTGTTCTTC. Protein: CASSIPRGPDLFF.

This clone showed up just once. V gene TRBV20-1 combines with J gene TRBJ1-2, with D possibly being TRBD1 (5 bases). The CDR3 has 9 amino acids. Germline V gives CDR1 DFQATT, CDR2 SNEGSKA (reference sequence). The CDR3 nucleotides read TGCAGCGCAGGGTATGGCTACACCTTC. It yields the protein CSAGYGYTF.

The CDR3 coding sequence is TGTGCCAGCAGTTACCAGTCTGGAAACACCATATATTTT. It translates to CASSYQSGNTIYF. J is TRBJ1-3 and V is TRBV6-5; no firm D call. Trimming took off 2 bases at V and 1 base at J, with 3 bases between the two ends. The CDR3 loop spans 13 amino acids. CDR1 is MNHEY and CDR2 is SVGAGI in the germline V gene.

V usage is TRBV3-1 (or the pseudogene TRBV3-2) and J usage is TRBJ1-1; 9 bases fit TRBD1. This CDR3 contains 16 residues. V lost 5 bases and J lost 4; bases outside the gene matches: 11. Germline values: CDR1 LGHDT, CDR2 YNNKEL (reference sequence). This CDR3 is CASSKTGGGGGTEAFF. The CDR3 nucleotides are TGTGCCAGCAGCAAAACAGGGGGCGGGGGTGGCACTGAAGCTTTCTTT.

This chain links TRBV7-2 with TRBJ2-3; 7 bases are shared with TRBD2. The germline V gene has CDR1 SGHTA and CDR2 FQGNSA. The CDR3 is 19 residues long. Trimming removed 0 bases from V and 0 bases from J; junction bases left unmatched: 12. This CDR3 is CASSLAWGLERGSTDTQYF. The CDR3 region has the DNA TGTGCCAGCAGCTTAGCGTGGGGCCTTGAGCGGGGTAGCACAGATACGCAGTATTTT.

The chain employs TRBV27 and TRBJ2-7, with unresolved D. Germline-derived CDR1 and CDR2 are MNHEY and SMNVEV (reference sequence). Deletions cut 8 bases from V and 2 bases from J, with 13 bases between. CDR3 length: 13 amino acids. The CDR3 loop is CASGQELAYEQYF. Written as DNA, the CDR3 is TGTGCCAGCGGTCAGGAACTGGCCTACGAGCAGTACTTC.

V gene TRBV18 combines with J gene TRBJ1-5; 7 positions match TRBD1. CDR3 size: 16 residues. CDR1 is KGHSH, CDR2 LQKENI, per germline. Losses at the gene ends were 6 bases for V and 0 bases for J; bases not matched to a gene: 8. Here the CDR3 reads CASSAGRGNSNQPQHF. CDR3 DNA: TGTGCCAGCTCGGCGGGCAGGGGGAATAGCAATCAGCCCCAGCATTTT.